The 28 T cell receptor beta chains below come from one sample, sequenced in a study of T cell responses to AZD1222 COVID-19 vaccine. This table comes from immunoSEQ multiplex PCR, and its TCRdb copy is limited to in-frame clones, with some not included. Among about 160,000 clones, about 90% were seen once, and the ten largest hold around 4.5%. This sample comprised peripheral blood, obtained on day 0 of MenACWY control vaccination. Every receptor here comes from an adult in good health.

This rearrangement joins TRBV28 to TRBJ1-2, with D possibly being TRBD1 (5 bases). There are 16 residues in the CDR3. V gave up 2 bases and J gave up 4 bases, with 17 bases separating them. CDR1 is MDHEN and CDR2 is SYDVKM in the germline V gene. In DNA, the CDR3 is TGTGCCAGCAGTTTACAGGGCGGGAGGGGCTTCTATGGCTACACCTTC. This translates into CASSLQGGRGFYGYTF.

The DNA of the CDR3 is TGCGCCAGCAGCTTGGCCCCAGGGGGCTTATTCTCTGGAAACACCATATATTTT. As protein: CASSLAPGGLFSGNTIYF. The rearrangement uses TRBV5-1 and TRBJ1-3, with 8 bases aligning to TRBD1. J lost 0 bases, V lost 0 bases, and 8 bases had no gene match. The CDR3 length is 18 residues. Germline V gene sequence: CDR1 SGHRS, CDR2 YFSETQ.

This chain joins TRBV27 and TRBJ1-4, with D possibly matching TRBD1 (5 bases). Between the trimmed V and J ends, which lost 0 bases and 6 bases, there was a span of 8 bases. Germline values: CDR1 MNHEY, CDR2 SMNVEV (reference sequence). The CDR3 is 14 residues long. DNA of the CDR3: TGTGCCAGCAGTTTATCGGGGCTTCATGAAAAACTGTTTTTT. As protein: CASSLSGLHEKLFF.

This chain connects TRBV30 to TRBJ1-2; TRBD1 might be the D (5 bases). The germline V and J ends were trimmed by 7 bases and 0 bases, with 24 bases remaining between them. Looked up from germline, CDR1 is GTSNPN and CDR2 is SVGIG (reference sequence). The CDR3 has 17 residues. The CDR3 DNA reads TGTGCCTCCGCCGACGGCGGGGGAAGGGGAGCTAACTATGGCTACACCTTC. It is translated as CASADGGGRGANYGYTF.

The V and J genes are TRBV7-9 and TRBJ2-1; weak D call: TRBD2 (6 bases). Germline V CDR1 and CDR2: SEHNR, FQNEAQ (reference sequence). V was pared by 3 bases and J by 4 bases, with 16 bases between. This CDR3 comprises 16 residues. CDR3 protein: CASSFLAASAYNEQFF. CDR3 sequence (DNA): TGTGCCAGCAGCTTCCTAGCAGCTAGCGCTTACAATGAGCAGTTCTTC.

The chain joins TRBV19 to TRBJ1-4; TRBD1 agrees at 7 bases. The trim removed 10 bases at V and 0 bases at J, leaving 5 bases unmatched. The CDR3 has 14 amino acids. Germline CDR1 is LNHDA and CDR2 is SQIVND (reference sequence). The CDR3 DNA follows: TGTGCCACCCTCGACAGGGCAACTAATGAAAAACTGTTTTTT. Protein product: CATLDRATNEKLFF.

The chain couples TRBV18 to TRBJ2-7; 14 bases fit TRBD2. The CDR3 spans 16 residues. Germline loops: CDR1 KGHSH, CDR2 LQKENI. J gave up 3 bases and V 6 bases, and 7 bases lay outside the gene matches. CDR3 loop: CASSGTSGSLVYEQYF. The CDR3, as DNA: TGTGCCAGCTCCGGGACTAGCGGGAGCCTAGTCTACGAGCAGTACTTC.

The V and J genes are TRBV3-1 (or the pseudogene TRBV3-2) and TRBJ2-3; D remains ambiguous. V gave up 4 bases and J gave up 0 bases, with 11 bases separating them. Germline V lookup: CDR1 LGHDT, CDR2 YNNKEL (reference sequence). The CDR3 has 15 residues. CDR3 DNA sequence: TGTGCCAGCAGCCCGGCGCCTATTAGCACAGATACGCAGTATTTT. Its protein product is CASSPAPISTDTQYF.

V usage is TRBV28 and J usage is TRBJ2-7, with TRBD2 identical over 10 bases. Germline V gene lookup returns CDR1 MDHEN and CDR2 SYDVKM. V trimming: 5 bases; J trimming: 0 bases; junction bases outside the gene matches: 7. The CDR3 sequence is 16 residues long. The CDR3 region is CASSHFSSGSSYEQYF. In DNA, the CDR3 is TGTGCCAGCAGTCATTTCTCTAGCGGGAGCTCCTACGAGCAGTACTTC.

This clone was observed a few times. The V gene is TRBV28, the J gene TRBJ1-2; D is undetermined. Germline CDR1 MDHEN, CDR2 SYDVKM. The length of the CDR3 is 12 residues. The V and J ends lost 3 bases and 7 bases respectively, with 9 bases between them. Here the CDR3 DNA reads TGTGCCAGCAGTTTGTTAAGGACTGGCTACACCTTC. Translating gives CASSLLRTGYTF.

The V and J genes are TRBV6-2 or TRBV6-3 and TRBJ1-1, with a weak D call TRBD1 (6 bases). The CDR3 runs 14 residues. The V and J ends lost 2 bases and 4 bases respectively, with 11 bases between them. Germline V gene data show CDR1 as MNHEY and CDR2 as SVGEGT. CDR3 sequence: CASSYIGGGTEAFF. In DNA, the CDR3 is TGTGCCAGCAGTTACATAGGAGGGGGCACTGAAGCTTTCTTT.

The chain has TRBV19 and TRBJ1-1; D unresolved. The CDR3 length is 11 residues. CDR1 and CDR2 (germline): LNHDA, SQIVND (reference sequence). V shed 4 bases and J shed 8 bases, with 8 bases lying between them. The CDR3 loop reads CASSKYTEAFF. CDR3 coding DNA: TGTGCCAGTAGTAAGTATACAGAAGCTTTCTTT.

The V and J genes are TRBV5-1 and TRBJ2-7; 9 bases are shared with TRBD2. Trimming at V came to 0 bases and at J to 9 bases, leaving 7 bases not matched to a gene. The length of the CDR3 is 14 residues. CDR1 SGHRS and CDR2 YFSETQ come from the germline V gene. CDR3 sequence: CASSLEASGKVQYF. Written as DNA, the CDR3 is TGCGCCAGCAGCTTGGAAGCTAGCGGGAAGGTGCAGTACTTC.

In its sample, this clone was seen a few times. V usage is TRBV9 and J usage is TRBJ1-4, with D perhaps matching TRBD1 (5 bases). CDR1 is SGDLS and CDR2 is YYNGEE in the germline V gene. The CDR3 runs to 14 residues. Trimming cost V 3 bases and J 3 bases, with 9 bases left between them. The CDR3 loop reads CASSAQAANEKLFF. In nucleotides, the CDR3 is TGTGCCAGCAGCGCACAGGCGGCTAATGAAAAACTGTTTTTT.

Points on this clone: The same CDR3 arises from other DNA sequences in this sample as well. V gene TRBV29-1 combines with J gene TRBJ1-1; D is undetermined. V shed 2 bases and J shed 3 bases, with 10 bases lying between them. Germline V lookup: CDR1 SQVTM, CDR2 ANQGSEA. CDR3 length: 13 amino acids. CDR3 amino acids: CSVEWGRDTEAFF. CDR3 in DNA: TGCAGCGTTGAATGGGGTCGCGACACTGAAGCTTTCTTT.

The genes are TRBV7-3 and TRBJ2-5; possibly TRBD2 for D (6 bases). This CDR3 region has 14 residues. Germline values: CDR1 SGHTA, CDR2 FQGTGA. Trimming cost V 1 base and J 4 bases, with 10 bases left between them. In nucleotides, the CDR3 is TGTGCCAGCAGCTTAAGGGGAGGCTCAGAGACCCAGTACTTC. Translating it yields CASSLRGGSETQYF.

The V and J genes are TRBV7-2 and TRBJ1-3; perhaps TRBD1 as D (5 bases). Per germline, CDR1 SGHTA and CDR2 FQGNSA. V was cut by 5 bases and J by 0 bases, with 14 bases left in between. The CDR3 has 16 residues. The CDR3 DNA sequence: TGTGCCAGCAGCATGAGGACGGGACGCTCTGGAAACACCATATATTTT. Residues: CASSMRTGRSGNTIYF.

The chain carries TRBV7-3 and TRBJ2-6, with D possibly called TRBD1 or TRBD2 (6 bases each). The V gene lost 6 bases and the J gene lost 0 bases, with 24 bases spanning the gap. From germline, CDR1 is SGHTA and CDR2 FQGTGA. The CDR3 totals 20 residues. The CDR3 DNA sequence: TGTGCCAGCAGTCAAAGCGGGCCCGGACAGACCTTCTCTGGGGCCAACGTCCTGACTTTC. This sequence encodes CASSQSGPGQTFSGANVLTF.

The chain employs TRBV7-4 and TRBJ2-1; 8 nucleotides match TRBD2. Germline V gene sequence: CDR1 SGHVT, CDR2 SQSDAQ. There are 16 residues in the CDR3. V lost 6 bases to trimming and J lost 1 base; unmatched junction nucleotides: 8. The CDR3 bases are TGTGCCAGCAGTCGTGAGCGGGAGTGGTCCTACAATGAGCAGTTCTTC. It is translated as CASSREREWSYNEQFF.

The gene calls are TRBV2 and TRBJ1-5; 7 bases agree with TRBD1. Germline values: CDR1 SNHLY, CDR2 FYNNEI. The junction had 6 bases not matched to a gene; V was cut back by 6 bases and J by 4 bases. This CDR3 contains 14 residues. The CDR3 protein is CASRRQGDNQPQHF. CDR3 DNA: TGTGCCAGCAGGAGGCAGGGGGATAATCAGCCCCAGCATTTT.

The rearrangement links TRBV19 to TRBJ2-1; TRBD2 is a possible D gene (6 bases). CDR1 and CDR2 from the germline V gene are LNHDA and SQIVND (reference sequence). V was trimmed by 7 bases and J by 15 bases, leaving 25 bases between them. The CDR3 is 14 residues long. CDR3 sequence: CASNSGLNQEGRFF. In DNA, the CDR3 is TGTGCCAGTAACAGCGGGCTAAATCAGGAGGGCCGGTTCTTC.

Only one count was recorded for this clone. The gene calls are TRBV28 and TRBJ2-1; 16 bases agree with TRBD2. The V and J ends lost 3 bases and 8 bases, in that order; junction bases with no gene match: 4. From germline, CDR1 is MDHEN and CDR2 SYDVKM. The CDR3 has 16 residues. CDR3: CASSFRGLAGGYEQFF. In DNA, the CDR3 is TGTGCCAGCAGTTTCAGGGGACTAGCGGGAGGGTATGAGCAGTTCTTC.

This clone was recorded only once. The chain recombines TRBV7-2 with TRBJ2-3, with 8 bases fitting TRBD2. Germline CDR1 reads SGHTA; CDR2 reads FQGNSA. The CDR3 has 15 amino acids. V dropped 5 bases and J dropped 0; count of bases not matched to a gene: 4. The CDR3 protein is CASSIAGGSTDTQYF. The DNA for the CDR3 is TGTGCCAGCAGCATTGCGGGAGGAAGCACAGATACGCAGTATTTT.

The gene calls are TRBV27 and TRBJ1-5; TRBD1 is a possible D gene (6 bases). This CDR3 spans 15 amino acids. Trimming pared 5 bases from V and 0 bases from J, leaving 11 bases between. From germline, CDR1 is MNHEY and CDR2 SMNVEV (reference sequence). DNA of the CDR3: TGTGCCAGCAGTCTCGACAGGTATAGCAATCAGCCCCAGCATTTT. Translated, it gives CASSLDRYSNQPQHF.

The chain carries TRBV21-1 and TRBJ2-7; the table assigns TRBD2, which was not confirmed against the DNA. TRBV21-1 represents a pseudogene. The CDR3 consists of 16 residues. The CDR3 nucleotides read TGTGCCAGCAGCAAAGGGAGGAAGGACTGGCGGAGGGAGCAGTACTTC. Protein product: CASSKGRKDWRREQYF.

The count of this clone is one. The rearrangement joins TRBV14 to TRBJ1-5; D remains unclear. There are 14 residues in the CDR3. V lost 4 bases to trimming and J lost 7 bases, with 14 bases between them. Per the germline V gene, CDR1 is SGHDN and CDR2 is FVKESK. CDR3 protein: CASSPQVEGQPQHF. CDR3 nucleotides: TGTGCCAGCAGCCCCCAGGTGGAAGGGCAGCCCCAGCATTTT.

The chain combines TRBV3-1 (or the pseudogene TRBV3-2) with TRBJ1-4; 9 bases fit TRBD1. Trimming cost V 5 bases and J 8 bases; bases outside gene matches: 6. The length of the CDR3 is 14 residues. Germline CDR1 LGHDT, CDR2 YNNKEL (reference sequence). The chain's CDR3 is CASSFGQGREKLFF. In nucleotides, the CDR3 is TGTGCCAGCAGCTTCGGACAGGGGAGAGAAAAACTGTTTTTT.

The rearrangement joins TRBV27 to TRBJ1-1; no clear D. The V gene lost 3 bases and the J gene lost 4 bases, with 12 bases spanning the gap. The germline V gene encodes CDR1 MNHEY and CDR2 SMNVEV (reference sequence). The CDR3 loop spans 14 amino acids. The CDR3 DNA sequence: TGTGCCAGCAGTTTGTTCGATGGAGGCACTGAAGCTTTCTTT. It encodes CASSLFDGGTEAFF.